This TCR beta chain was identified during a study of shared clonotypes between healthy human individuals. Deep was the level at which the assay was run. Profiling relied on immunoSEQ multiplex PCR, and the TCRdb table lists in-frame clones only, not all of them. There are over 1.5 million clones in the sample; approximately 98% occur only once, and 0.45% lies in the top ten. Between the trimmed V and J ends, which lost 5 bases and 1 base, there was a span of 15 bases. CDR1 is PRHDT, CDR2 FYEKMQ, per germline (reference sequence). CDR3 length: 16 amino acids. Study-wide results and caveats: Sampling involved blood alone; tissue repertoires likely differ. In general, naive subsets displayed greater estimated richness than memory subsets did.

This clone was seen only once. Its antigen is unidentified. The V and J genes are TRBV13 and TRBJ1-3, with D possibly being TRBD1 (5 bases). This sequence was found in a man aged 30 to 45 in good health. What was sequenced was naive CD4+ T cells sorted from blood. The subset: CD45RA+ positively selected. The CDR3 bases are TGTGCCAGCAGCAGACAGACAGATTTATCTGGAAACACCATATATTTT. It encodes CASSRQTDLSGNTIYF.